This TCR beta chain was obtained from a study of shared clonotypes between healthy human individuals. Findings and caveats of the study: Some naive CD4 clonotypes, approximately 4.5%, turned up in common across a handful of donors.

The CDR3 length is 17 residues. In germline, CDR1 is GTSNPN, CDR2 SVGIG (reference sequence). The ends were cut back, 2 bases at V and 0 bases at J, with 20 bases in the middle. With regard to this clone: The antigen is not known.

Replicate PCRs for sorted subsets used 200 ng DNA; this equaled around 29,000 T cell genomes. The data were produced by immunoSEQ multiplex PCR, yet TCRdb's version contains in-frame clones alone and is incomplete. The repertoire consists of millions of clones, with over 85% occurring once and the leading ten covering 0.1% to 0.15%. Sequencing used naive CD4+ T cells sorted from blood. Subset denoted: CD45RA+ positively selected. The rearrangement joins TRBV30 to TRBJ2-7, with TRBD1 as a possible D gene (5 bases). The source is a man aged 18 to 30 in good health. CDR3 protein: CAWSRSKQAPSSYEQYF. For the CDR3, the DNA is TGTGCCTGGAGTCGTTCCAAACAGGCTCCGAGCTCCTACGAGCAGTACTTC. The full variable domain, completed using reference TRBV30 and TRBJ2-7, is SQTIHQWPATLVQPVGSPLSLECTVEGTSNPNLYWYRQAAGRGLQLLFYSVGIGQISSEVPQNLSASRPQDRQFILSSKKLLLSDSGFYLCAWSRSKQAPSSYEQYFGPGTRLTVT.